This TCR beta chain stems from a study of T cells after yellow fever vaccination. Study results and limitations: Of the clonotypes, a small share occurred in both CD4 and CD8 compartments.

Each CDR3 protein is one row after TCRdb ran MiXCR on the 5' RACE reads. In the table there are roughly 120,000 distinct CDR3 sequences, about 7% of which are singletons. The CDR3 is 12 residues long. The V gene lost 1 base and the J gene lost 6 bases, with 7 bases spanning the gap. Germline assignment: CDR1 SGHRS and CDR2 YFSETQ. This clonotype occurred many times. Its antigen is unidentified. The sequence came from a man aged 18 to 30 who received the YFV17D yellow fever vaccine. The source material was CD4+ T cells sorted from PBMCs, sampled 10 days after the first yellow fever vaccination. V gene TRBV5-1 combines with J gene TRBJ1-2; no clear D. This chain's CDR3 is CASSLLADGYTF. DNA for the CDR3: TGCGCCAGCAGCTTGCTGGCTGATGGCTACACCTTC.